A single sample gave rise to the 11 T cell receptor beta chains below, sequenced in a study of CD8 T cells in ankylosing spondylitis. The antigens these receptors bind are not known. Study outcomes and limitations: Several highly homologous variants formed a TCR beta motif that appeared characteristic of ankylosing spondylitis blood.

TCRdb recomputed calls from the 5' RACE reads with MiXCR, one row per CDR3 protein. The top ten clones hold approximately 7% of a sample with approximately 550,000 distinct CDR3 sequences, approximately 12% of them seen once. Sequences were obtained from blood, either unsorted or a sorted T cell fraction (not recorded which). These receptor sequences come from a male donor with ankylosing spondylitis.

With regard to this clonotype: A read error may account for a junction end that differs from germline. V gene TRBV12-3 or TRBV12-4 combines with J gene TRBJ2-7; the D is unclear. The CDR3 covers 15 residues. The CDR3 spells CASSPTGISSNEQYF. CDR3 nucleotides: TGTGCCAGCAGTCCCACTGGGATCTCCTCCAACGAGCAGTACTTC.

There are many counts of this clonotype. This chain uses TRBV10-3 with TRBJ2-7; TRBD2 matches 7 bases. The ends lost 6 bases at V and 5 bases at J; junction bases unmatched: 7. The germline CDR1 and CDR2 sequences are ENHRY and SYGVKD. CDR3 length equals 13 residues. The CDR3 DNA sequence: TGTGCCATCAGACCAAGCCGGGAGGACGAGCAGTACGTC. Protein: CAIRPSREDEQYV.

This clonotype was found once. The gene calls are TRBV14 and TRBJ1-4; D unresolved. Looked up from germline, CDR1 is SGHDN and CDR2 is FVKESK. The CDR3 loop spans 16 amino acids. V was trimmed by 1 base and J by 4 bases, leaving 13 bases between them. CDR3 sequence reads: CASSQASLRFNEKLFF. The CDR3 nucleotides read TGTGCCAGCAGCCAAGCCAGCTTAAGGTTTAATGAAAAACTGTTTTTT.

This clonotype has at least ten counts. In DNA, the CDR3 is TGCGCCAGCAGCGCGAGCAGACAAGAGACCCAGTACTTC. It is translated as CASSASRQETQYF. The rearrangement uses TRBV5-1 and TRBJ2-5; D remains unclear. V was cut by 4 bases and J by 2 bases, with 9 bases left in between. CDR3 size: 13 residues. Germline V lookup: CDR1 SGHRS, CDR2 YFSETQ. Full variable domain (rest looked up from reference TRBV5-1 and TRBJ2-5): KAGVTQTPRYLIKTRGQQVTLSCSPISGHRSVSWYQQTPGQGLQFLFEYFSETQRNKGNFPGRFSGRQFSNSRSEMNVSTLELGDSALYLCASSASRQETQYFGPGTRLLVL.

On this clonotype: Given a much more abundant clone one base away, this may be a read error. V usage is TRBV7-9 and J usage is TRBJ2-3; 9 bases are shared with TRBD2. V trimming: 6 bases; J trimming: 3 bases; junction bases outside the gene matches: 13. The CDR3 covers 17 residues. Germline lookup yields CDR1 SEHNR and CDR2 FQNEAQ (reference sequence). The DNA of the CDR3 is TGTGCCAGCAGACGAACGGGGCGGGAGGGCCTAACAGATACGCAGTATTTT. Residues: CASRRTGREGLTDTQYF. The variable domain in full, completed from reference TRBV7-9 and TRBJ2-3, reads DTGVSQNPRHKITKRGQNVTFRCDPISEHNRLYWYRQTLGQGPEFLTYFQNEAQLEKSRLLSDRFSAERPKGSFSTLEIQRTEQGDSAMYLCASRRTGREGLTDTQYFGPGTRLTVL.

This clonotype occurred a few times. V gene TRBV6-2 or TRBV6-3 combines with J gene TRBJ2-1; 7 bases fit TRBD2. V shed 6 bases, J shed 8 bases, and the junction held 4 bases outside the gene matches. Germline V gene lookup returns CDR1 MNHEY and CDR2 SVGEGT. The CDR3 has 12 amino acids. CDR3 nucleotides: TGTGCCAGCAGGCTGGGAGGGGATGAGCAGTTCTTC. Translating gives CASRLGGDEQFF.

There are a few counts of this clonotype. V gene TRBV12-3 or TRBV12-4 combines with J gene TRBJ1-4; D gene ambiguous. V dropped 2 bases and J dropped 8 bases, with 9 bases sitting between them. This CDR3 spans 13 amino acids. CDR3 DNA: TGTGCCAGCAGTTTAAATACTGGGGAAAAACTGTTTTTT. It translates to CASSLNTGEKLFF.

The chain combines TRBV12-3 or TRBV12-4 with TRBJ2-5; TRBD2 aligns across 8 bases. This CDR3 is 17 amino acids long. Losses at the gene ends were 1 base for V and 5 bases for J; bases not matched to a gene: 12. The CDR3 loop is CASSLGRGTRANETQYF. The DNA of the CDR3 is TGTGCCAGCAGTTTAGGTCGGGGGACTAGGGCTAATGAGACCCAGTACTTC.

This clonotype was seen ten or more times. This rearrangement joins TRBV20-1 to TRBJ2-3; D is uncertain. Germline assignment: CDR1 DFQATT and CDR2 SNEGSKA (reference sequence). The CDR3 has 12 amino acids. With 6 bases removed from V and 3 bases from J, the gap between germline ends came to 10 bases. The CDR3 spells CSAEDRTDTQYF. For the CDR3, the DNA is TGCAGTGCCGAAGACCGGACAGATACGCAGTATTTT.

V gene TRBV20-1 combines with J gene TRBJ2-3; a possible D gene is TRBD2 (6 bases). This CDR3 has 12 amino acids. Per germline, CDR1 DFQATT and CDR2 SNEGSKA (reference sequence). The V and J ends lost 7 bases and 2 bases respectively, with 10 bases between them. This chain's CDR3 is CSGAGPTDTQYF. The CDR3 DNA reads TGCAGTGGGGCGGGACCCACAGATACGCAGTATTTT.

This clonotype has a handful of counts. The rearrangement links TRBV29-1 to TRBJ2-1; 9 nucleotides match TRBD2. CDR1 is SQVTM, CDR2 ANQGSEA, per germline. This CDR3 spans 14 amino acids. The J segment lost 5 bases and the V segment lost 6 bases, leaving 8 bases of the junction unmatched. The DNA of the CDR3 is TGCAGCGTCCTGGGACTAGCTAAGAACAATGAGCAGTTCTTC. It translates to CSVLGLAKNNEQFF.